A single T cell receptor beta chain is shown here with its context. The sample belongs to a study of shared clonotypes between healthy human individuals. The repertoire was sequenced with immunoSEQ multiplex PCR; TCRdb's copy has only in-frame clones and lacks some. The sample consists of some 240,000 clones, just over 65% of them appearing once. Germline CDR1 ENHRY, CDR2 SYGVKD. The CDR3 runs to 15 residues. The V and J ends lost 5 bases and 6 bases respectively, with 17 bases between them. The chain employs TRBV10-3 and TRBJ2-1, with D possibly matching TRBD2 (5 bases). The sample comprised memory CD4+ T cells sorted from blood. The subset was: CD45RA-negative fraction. This TCR was sampled from a man aged 25 to 40 in good health. This CDR3 is CAISPNPTRGNEQFF. The CDR3 nucleotides read TGTGCCATCAGTCCGAACCCCACCCGGGGCAATGAGCAGTTCTTC.